This T cell receptor beta chain was captured in a study of blood T cell repertoires in COVID-19. Study details: Some COVID-19 samples were acute and others convalescent; all came from the United States, Italy and Spain. In each case, the material was cDNA or gDNA derived from T cells, B-cell-depleted T cells, or PBMCs.

V lost 5 bases, J lost 3 bases, and 9 bases stayed unmatched. The germline V gene has CDR1 SGHTA and CDR2 FQGTGA. This CDR3 is 16 amino acids long. Authors' methods: Reference gene primer amplification gave nucleated cell count estimates. TCRdb keeps only in-frame clones here, not all; method: immunoSEQ multiplex PCR. That table gives V, J and clone size, and the DNA gave D and trimming. There are more than 85,000 clones in the sample; about 85% occur only once, and roughly 2% lies in the top ten. The sequencing sample was made of peripheral blood. This TCR was sampled from a man between 50 and 59 years old with active COVID-19. The V gene is TRBV7-3, the J gene TRBJ2-1, with 8 bases that match TRBD2. The CDR3 DNA sequence: TGTGCCAGCAGCCCAACACGGCGGGGGGACTACAATGAGCAGTTCTTC. It yields the protein CASSPTRRGDYNEQFF. Based on the CDR3 plus reference TRBV7-3 and TRBJ2-1, the full variable domain is GAGVSQTPSNKVTEKGKYVELRCDPISGHTALYWYRQSLGQGPEFLIYFQGTGAADDSGLPNDRFFAVRPEGSVSTLKIQRTERGDSAVYLCASSPTRRGDYNEQFFGPGTRLTVL.